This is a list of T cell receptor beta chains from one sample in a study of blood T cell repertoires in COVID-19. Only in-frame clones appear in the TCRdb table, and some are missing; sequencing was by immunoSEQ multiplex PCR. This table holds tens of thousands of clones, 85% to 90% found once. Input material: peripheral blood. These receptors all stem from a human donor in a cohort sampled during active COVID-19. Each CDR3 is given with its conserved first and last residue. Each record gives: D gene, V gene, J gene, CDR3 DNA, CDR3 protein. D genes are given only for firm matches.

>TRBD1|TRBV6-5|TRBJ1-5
TGTGCCAGCAGGAAACAACAGGGGTCCGAGCCCCAGCATTTT
CASRKQQGSEPQHF
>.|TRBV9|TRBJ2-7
TGTGCCAGCAGCACCACGCCGGGACACCACTACGAGCAGTACTTC
CASSTTPGHHYEQYF
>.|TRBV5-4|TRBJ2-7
TGTGCCAGCAGCTTGTTCCTAACCCTCAACGAGCAGTACTTC
CASSLFLTLNEQYF
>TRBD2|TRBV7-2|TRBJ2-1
TGTGCCAGCAGCTTGGACCCACCAAACCTAGCGGGGGCCTACAATGAGCAGTTCTTC
CASSLDPPNLAGAYNEQFF
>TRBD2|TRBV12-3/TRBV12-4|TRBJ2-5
TGTGCCAGCAGTACTAGCGGGGGAGAGACCCAGTACTTC
CASSTSGGETQYF
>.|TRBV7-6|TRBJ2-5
TGTGCCAGCAGCTTAGCCAGGGGCGAAGGGGAGACCCAGTACTTC
CASSLARGEGETQYF
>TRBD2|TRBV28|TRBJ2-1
TGTGCCAGCAGTCCGGCTAGCGGGGGGGATCTGTGGAATGAGCAGTTCTTC
CASSPASGGDLWNEQFF
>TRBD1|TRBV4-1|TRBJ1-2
TGCGCCAGCAGCTTAGACAGGGGGCTGGACTATGGCTACACCTTC
CASSLDRGLDYGYTF
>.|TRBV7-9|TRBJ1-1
TGTGCCAGCAGCTTAGCGTCCAGGGGTGGTGAAGCTTTCTTT
CASSLASRGGEAFF
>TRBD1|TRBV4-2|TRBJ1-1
TGTGCCAGCAGCCAAGAGGGGGCAGGGGGTCTCACTGAAGCTTTCTTT
CASSQEGAGGLTEAFF
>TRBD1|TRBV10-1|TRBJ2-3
TGCGCCAGCAGTAGGGACAGCCCAAGGGATACGCAGTATTTT
CASSRDSPRDTQYF
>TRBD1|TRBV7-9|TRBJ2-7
TGTGCCAGCAGCTTCAGGGGGTCTTCCTACGAGCAGTACTTC
CASSFRGSSYEQYF
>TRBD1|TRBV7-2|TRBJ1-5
TGTGCCAGCAGTCGTAACGGACAGGGGAATCAGCCCCAGCATTTT
CASSRNGQGNQPQHF